Presented here are 9 T cell receptor beta chains from one specimen sequenced in a study of cytomegalovirus exposure and HLA in healthy donors. It was with 60 Vbeta and 13 Jbeta primers that the PCR ran. The assay was immunoSEQ multiplex PCR, and TCRdb's table has in-frame clones only and misses some. Its listing shows under 200,000 clones. The sample consisted of PBMCs. The origin of the receptors is a man aged 30 to 39 in good health and CMV-seronegative.

The rearrangement links TRBV28 to TRBJ1-6; the D is unclear. There are 13 residues in the CDR3. Trimming left V 3 bases short and J 8 bases short, with 8 bases between. CDR1 and CDR2 (germline): MDHEN, SYDVKM. The CDR3 DNA follows: TGTGCCAGCAGTTTGAGGCGTGATTCACCCCTCCACTTT. It encodes CASSLRRDSPLHF.

The chain uses TRBV4-1 and TRBJ2-7, with 8 bases that match TRBD2. The germline V gene has CDR1 MGHRA and CDR2 YSYEKL. The trim removed 1 base at V and 2 bases at J, leaving 16 bases unmatched. This CDR3 comprises 19 residues. CDR3 region: CASSQGSVGASGSPYEQYF. The CDR3 DNA reads TGCGCCAGCAGCCAAGGCTCGGTGGGGGCGAGCGGGAGTCCCTACGAGCAGTACTTC.

The chain has TRBV7-2 and TRBJ2-7, with 8 bases aligning to TRBD1. The ends lost 5 bases at V and 6 bases at J; junction bases unmatched: 15. The CDR3 length is 16 residues. Germline assignment: CDR1 SGHTA and CDR2 FQGNSA. The CDR3 protein is CASSPGQALVTGEQYF. The CDR3 DNA reads as TGTGCCAGCAGCCCGGGACAGGCGTTAGTTACGGGCGAGCAGTACTTC. The complete variable domain, with remaining parts taken from reference TRBV7-2 and TRBJ2-7, reads GAGVSQSPSNKVTEKGKDVELRCDPISGHTALYWYRQSLGQGLEFLIYFQGNSAPDKSGLPSDRFSAERTGGSVSTLTIQRTQQEDSAVYLCASSPGQALVTGEQYFGPGTRLTVT.

A note on this clone: Within the sample, other DNA sequences also encode this same CDR3. The chain is built from TRBV5-1 and TRBJ2-7; D not resolved. The CDR3 contains 14 residues. Between the trimmed V and J ends, which lost 1 base and 2 bases, there was a span of 10 bases. Per germline, CDR1 SGHRS and CDR2 YFSETQ. In DNA, the CDR3 is TGCGCCAGCAGCTTGAGACTGGAGCCCTACGAGCAGTACTTC. It translates to CASSLRLEPYEQYF. The full variable domain, with the rest looked up from reference TRBV5-1 and TRBJ2-7, is KAGVTQTPRYLIKTRGQQVTLSCSPISGHRSVSWYQQTPGQGLQFLFEYFSETQRNKGNFPGRFSGRQFSNSRSEMNVSTLELGDSALYLCASSLRLEPYEQYFGPGTRLTVT.

The chain joins TRBV18 to TRBJ1-4, with 7 nucleotides matching TRBD1. This CDR3 region has 15 residues. CDR1 and CDR2 from the germline V gene are KGHSH and LQKENI. V shed 0 bases, J shed 4 bases, and the junction held 2 bases outside the gene matches. The CDR3: CASSPPGQSNEKLFF. The CDR3, as DNA: TGTGCCAGCTCACCACCGGGACAGAGTAATGAAAAACTGTTTTTT.

The chain has TRBV7-2 and TRBJ1-5; TRBD1 is a possible D gene (5 bases). V was clipped by 5 bases and J by 9 bases, with 17 bases between them. The CDR3 length is 14 residues. Germline V lookup: CDR1 SGHTA, CDR2 FQGNSA. CDR3 DNA sequence: TGTGCCAGCAGCCCAGAGACAGCTCAAAGGCCCCAGCATTTT. Amino acids: CASSPETAQRPQHF.

The rearrangement joins TRBV14 to TRBJ1-1, with 8 positions matching TRBD1. CDR3 size: 19 residues. Germline-derived CDR1 and CDR2 are SGHDN and FVKESK. The V and J ends lost 1 base and 0 bases, in that order; junction bases with no gene match: 13. This CDR3 reads CASSQGITRGPYMNTEAFF. The DNA for the CDR3 is TGTGCCAGCAGCCAAGGCATCACCAGGGGGCCTTACATGAACACTGAAGCTTTCTTT.

This chain uses TRBV27 with TRBJ1-2, with 7 bases fitting TRBD1. The germline V gene encodes CDR1 MNHEY and CDR2 SMNVEV (reference sequence). Trimming cost V 0 bases and J 3 bases; bases outside gene matches: 4. CDR3 length: 15 residues. The CDR3 nucleotides read TGTGCCAGCAGTTTATCGATCGACAGGGACTATGGCTACACCTTC. Its protein product is CASSLSIDRDYGYTF.

The rearrangement links TRBV5-6 to TRBJ1-6; D remains unclear. The germline V gene encodes CDR1 SGHDT and CDR2 YYEEEE. The CDR3 has 11 residues. V dropped 3 bases and J dropped 9 bases, with 4 bases sitting between them. This CDR3 reads CASSSSSPLHF. DNA of the CDR3: TGTGCCAGCAGCTCTTCTTCACCCCTCCACTTT.